This T cell receptor beta chain stems from a study of blood T cell repertoires in COVID-19. Study as a whole: Acute and convalescent COVID-19 samples came from the United States, Italy and Spain. Nucleic acid was either cDNA or gDNA, and it came from T cells, B-cell-depleted T cells, or PBMCs.

CDR3 length: 18 amino acids. This clone has a count of ten or more. In the study's own analysis: Amplified reference gene primers provided the basis for estimating nucleated cell counts. Assay: immunoSEQ multiplex PCR; the TCRdb copy retains only in-frame clones and omits some. Clonal size and the V and J genes are those of that table, whereas D and trimming came from the DNA. Of about 81,000 clones listed, 84% are singletons. This chain joins TRBV1 and TRBJ2-7; the table calls TRBD2, which could not be checked here. TRBV1 is a pseudogene segment. The sample comprised peripheral blood. This sequence originates from a human donor in a cohort sampled during active COVID-19. CDR3 region: CTSSQEGGNRRSSYEQYF. CDR3 in DNA: TGCACCAGCAGCCAAGAAGGAGGGAACCGAAGGAGCTCCTACGAGCAGTACTTC.